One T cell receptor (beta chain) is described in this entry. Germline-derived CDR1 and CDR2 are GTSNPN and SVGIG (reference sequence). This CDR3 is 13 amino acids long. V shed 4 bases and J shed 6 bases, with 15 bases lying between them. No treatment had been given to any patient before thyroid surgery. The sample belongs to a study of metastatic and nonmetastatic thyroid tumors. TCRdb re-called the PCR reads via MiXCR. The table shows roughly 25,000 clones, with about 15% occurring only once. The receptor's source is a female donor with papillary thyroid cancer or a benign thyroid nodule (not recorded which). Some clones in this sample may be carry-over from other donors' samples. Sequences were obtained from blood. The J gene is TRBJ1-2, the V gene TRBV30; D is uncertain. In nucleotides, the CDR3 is TGTGCCTGGAAGGGTACAGCGAGGGATGGCTACACCTTC. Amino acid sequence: CAWKGTARDGYTF. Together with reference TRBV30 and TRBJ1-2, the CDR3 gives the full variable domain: SQTIHQWPATLVQPVGSPLSLECTVEGTSNPNLYWYRQAAGRGLQLLFYSVGIGQISSEVPQNLSASRPQDRQFILSSKKLLLSDSGFYLCAWKGTARDGYTFGSGTRLTVV.